This T cell receptor (beta chain) was sequenced for a study of blood T cell repertoires in COVID-19. TCRdb keeps only in-frame clones here, not all; method: immunoSEQ multiplex PCR. The sample consists of 200,000 to 300,000 clones, around 86% of them appearing once. Clinical histories supplied by participants themselves formed the basis of cohort assignment. The CDR3 spans 14 residues. Germline-derived CDR1 and CDR2 are SGDLS and YYNGEE. The V gene lost 1 base and the J gene lost 1 base, with 8 bases spanning the gap. The J gene is TRBJ1-1, the V gene TRBV9; TRBD1 is a possible D gene (5 bases). This TCR was sampled from a man aged 35 to 55 who had recovered from COVID-19. Source material: PBMCs or T cells enriched from blood (not recorded which). Written as DNA, the CDR3 is TGTGCCAGCAGCGTAACAGGTTCGAACACTGAAGCTTTCTTT. Encoded protein: CASSVTGSNTEAFF.